This entry is about one T cell receptor beta chain. The data were taken from a study of cytomegalovirus exposure and HLA in healthy donors. On the study more broadly: The same platform was used for the 110 or so validation repertoires as for the approximately 720 first-cohort repertoires, as reported in a later analysis.

Germline CDR1 and CDR2: ENHRY and SYGVKD. The CDR3 has 14 amino acids. After removal of 4 bases from V and 4 bases from J, the junction contained 3 bases not matched to a gene. Clones were sequenced by immunoSEQ multiplex PCR, and TCRdb holds only the in-frame ones, with some missing. The sample lists some 50,000 clones; more than 80% were seen once. This chain connects TRBV10-3 to TRBJ1-2, with 10 positions matching TRBD1. This clonotype was obtained from a woman aged 18-29 years in good health and CMV-seronegative. Sample: PBMCs. Here the CDR3 reads CAISGGTGAYGYTF. In nucleotides, the CDR3 is TGTGCCATCAGTGGTGGGACAGGGGCCTATGGCTACACCTTC.